In this sample, the clone carrying this TCR beta chain turned up a few times. This record comes from a study of blood T cells in healthy people across ages. A second PCR, run for about 7 to 11 cycles, used a sample-barcoded 5' primer plus a J-beta primer mix. TCRdb independently ran MiXCR on the 5' RACE reads; one entry per CDR3 protein. The profile covers roughly 1 million distinct CDR3 sequences, with 20% to 25% appearing a single time and 0.65% to 0.75% taken by the ten largest. Germline values: CDR1 SQVTM, CDR2 ANQGSEA. Trimming cost V 7 bases and J 0 bases, with 19 bases left between them. The CDR3 sequence is 17 residues long. The same sample was also used in a study of T cells of mothers and their children.

The specimen sequenced was blood. The TCR comes from a girl aged 2 to 10 in good health. The V and J genes are TRBV29-1 and TRBJ2-6, with D unclear. CDR3 sequence (DNA): TGCAGCGCCTTGTTGTACTCAATTTTCTCTGGGGCCAACGTCCTGACTTTC. Amino acids: CSALLYSIFSGANVLTF.